The T cell receptor (beta chain) under discussion was sequenced for a study of T cells after yellow fever vaccination. For the study at large: SMART-Seq v4 Ultra Low Input served to prepare low-cell-number fractions.

They built TCR cDNA with 5'RACE template switching, a step that put in a universal primer site and UMIs. TCRdb re-derived calls from the 5' RACE reads in MiXCR, one entry per CDR3 protein. The sample contains some 350,000 distinct CDR3 sequences, 11% of which appear only once. Germline V CDR1 and CDR2: SNHLY, FYNNEI. The CDR3 is made up of 12 amino acids. V was pared by 11 bases and J by 7 bases, with 15 bases between. The receptor's source is a man aged 18 to 30 who received the YFV17D yellow fever vaccine. This specimen was PBMCs, taken on the day of the first yellow fever vaccination. The chain couples TRBV2 to TRBJ2-1; D may be TRBD1 (5 bases). CDR3 DNA sequence: TGTGCCGGGCCGACAGATAGGAATGAGCAGTTCTTC. It codes for CAGPTDRNEQFF.